This T cell receptor (beta chain) was captured by sequencing in a study of blood T cell repertoires in COVID-19. This CDR3 contains 14 residues. CDR1 and CDR2 (germline): ENHRY, SYGVKD. V lost 8 bases and J 4 bases, leaving 15 bases between the germline ends. Sequencing was performed with immunoSEQ multiplex PCR; in TCRdb, only in-frame clones are kept and a portion is missing. The sample gives over 300,000 clones, 85% of which show up once; just over 7% is in the top ten. This TCR was recovered from a human donor in a cohort sampled during active COVID-19. The chain carries TRBV10-3 and TRBJ2-1; possible D gene TRBD2, 5 bases. The sequencing sample was made of peripheral blood. CDR3 sequence: CAISGKEWYNEQFF. The CDR3 bases are TGTGCCATCTCGGGAAAAGAGTGGTACAATGAGCAGTTCTTC.